What follows are 26 T cell receptor beta chains derived from one specimen sequenced in a study of T-cell reconstitution after alpha-beta-depleted transplantation in children. Unique molecular identifiers were used in preparing the TCRbeta library. One entry per CDR3 protein, called by TCRdb with MiXCR from the PCR reads. Among under 450,000 distinct CDR3 sequences, 13% were seen once, and the ten largest hold about 4%. Sequenced material: PBMCs, taken from the stem cell graft. These receptors were collected from a human donor who donated a stem cell graft to a child with Fanconi anemia.

This clonotype showed up just a few times. The chain combines TRBV28 with TRBJ1-5; 12 positions agree with TRBD1. The CDR3 spans 16 residues. The V segment lost 0 bases and the J segment 7 bases; nucleotides outside the gene matches: 4. CDR1 is MDHEN and CDR2 is SYDVKM in the germline V gene. The CDR3 is CASSLWGTGGHQPQHF. The DNA for the CDR3 is TGTGCCAGCAGTTTATGGGGGACAGGGGGCCACCAGCCCCAGCATTTT.

This clonotype was recorded at least ten times. The chain joins TRBV29-1 to TRBJ2-1; perhaps TRBD2 as D (5 bases). In germline, CDR1 is SQVTM, CDR2 ANQGSEA. CDR3 length: 14 residues. The V gene lost 7 bases and the J gene lost 4 bases, with 17 bases spanning the gap. The CDR3 DNA follows: TGCAGCGCCGACGGTTCGGGGTTATACAATGAGCAGTTCTTC. Its protein is CSADGSGLYNEQFF.

This chain joins TRBV19 and TRBJ2-5; D may match TRBD1 or TRBD2 (5 bases each). Germline loops: CDR1 LNHDA, CDR2 SQIVND (reference sequence). V gave up 5 bases and J gave up 5 bases, with 15 bases separating them. CDR3 size: 14 residues. In DNA, the CDR3 is TGTGCCAGTAGTTCCACTGGGGGACCGGAGACCCAGTACTTC. This gives the protein CASSSTGGPETQYF.

This clonotype was counted many times. The chain employs TRBV9 and TRBJ2-7, with D perhaps TRBD2 (5 bases). There are 14 residues in the CDR3. Germline V lookup: CDR1 SGDLS, CDR2 YYNGEE. V was cut by 0 bases and J by 0 bases, with 7 bases left in between. Written as DNA, the CDR3 is TGTGCCAGCAGCGTAGAAGGGAGCTCCTACGAGCAGTACTTC. The encoded protein is CASSVEGSSYEQYF.

This clonotype has at least ten counts. The chain employs TRBV4-3 and TRBJ2-5; 8 nucleotides agree with TRBD1. Per the germline V gene, CDR1 is LGHNA and CDR2 is YSLEER. CDR3 length equals 15 residues. Germline trimming cut 0 bases from V and 7 bases from J; bases unmatched to any gene: 7. CDR3 region: CASSQDRGLKGTQYF. The CDR3 coding sequence is TGCGCCAGCAGCCAAGACAGGGGGCTTAAAGGGACCCAGTACTTC.

V gene TRBV5-4 combines with J gene TRBJ1-5, with TRBD1 as a possible D gene (5 bases). The CDR3 sequence is 17 residues long. V lost 0 bases, J lost 1 base, and 14 bases lay in between. Germline CDR1 and CDR2: SGHNT and YYREEE (reference sequence). The CDR3 protein is CASSLALWRDSNQPQHF. The DNA of the CDR3 is TGTGCCAGCAGCTTGGCTCTTTGGAGGGACAGCAATCAGCCCCAGCATTTT.

The V gene is TRBV2, the J gene TRBJ2-1; no clear D. The V and J ends lost 7 bases and 7 bases respectively, with 14 bases between them. The CDR3 length is 13 residues. Germline V gene lookup returns CDR1 SNHLY and CDR2 FYNNEI. CDR3 bases: TGTGCCAGCAATGATGGCCGTTGGAATGAGCAGTTCTTC. Its protein product is CASNDGRWNEQFF.

The chain joins TRBV2 to TRBJ2-7; no clear D gene. CDR1 and CDR2 (germline): SNHLY, FYNNEI. This CDR3 region has 15 residues. V lost 1 base and J lost 0, with 10 bases in between. This chain's CDR3 is CASSEESVSSYEQYF. The CDR3 DNA follows: TGTGCCAGCAGTGAAGAGTCGGTGAGCTCCTACGAGCAGTACTTC.

This sequence joins TRBV7-2 and TRBJ2-1; D is ambiguous. CDR3 length equals 12 residues. Germline-derived CDR1 and CDR2 are SGHTA and FQGNSA. Trimming cost V 4 bases and J 10 bases, with 11 bases left between them. Here the CDR3 DNA reads TGTGCCAGCAGCTACCCGCTTGGGGAGCAGTTCTTC. Encoded protein: CASSYPLGEQFF.

This clonotype has only a few counts. The V gene is TRBV24-1, the J gene TRBJ1-3; D may be TRBD1 (5 bases). Per the germline V gene, CDR1 is KGHDR and CDR2 is SFDVKD. With 4 bases removed from V and 4 bases from J, the gap between germline ends came to 19 bases. The CDR3 is 17 amino acids. Written as DNA, the CDR3 is TGTGCCACCAGTGACCCCTCTCCAGGGAGAGGAGGAAACACCATATATTTT. Encoded protein: CATSDPSPGRGGNTIYF.

This clonotype came up a few times. This sequence joins TRBV11-2 and TRBJ2-5; no definite D call. The CDR3 spans 17 residues. Trimming shortened V by 0 bases and J by 7 bases, and 21 bases separated the two germline ends. CDR1 is SGHAT and CDR2 is FQNNGV in the germline V gene. CDR3 DNA sequence: TGTGCCAGCAGCTTAGATCTGGGAATGGAAGGGATGGGGACCCAGTACTTC. It encodes CASSLDLGMEGMGTQYF.

In its sample, this clonotype was seen many times. The rearrangement uses TRBV29-1 and TRBJ1-1; D unclear. Germline V gene data show CDR1 as SQVTM and CDR2 as ANQGSEA. This CDR3 spans 14 amino acids. The V end was cut by 1 base, the J end by 1 base, with 10 bases between. The CDR3 loop reads CSVEGSVSNTEAFF. For the CDR3, the DNA is TGCAGCGTTGAAGGCTCAGTGTCGAACACTGAAGCTTTCTTT.

This clonotype was seen a handful of times. V is TRBV10-3 and J is TRBJ2-1; 13 bases match TRBD2. Germline assignment: CDR1 ENHRY and CDR2 SYGVKD. Unmatched junction bases numbered 5, after V lost 7 bases and J lost 5 bases. The CDR3 covers 15 residues. The DNA for the CDR3 is TGTGCCATCAAGTCCGGACTAGCGGGGGACAATGAGCAGTTCTTC. Translation gives CAIKSGLAGDNEQFF.

This clonotype was detected many times. The chain recombines TRBV4-1 with TRBJ2-4; D is undetermined. Between the trimmed V and J ends, which lost 1 base and 11 bases, there was a span of 15 bases. This CDR3 has 14 amino acids. CDR1 is MGHRA, CDR2 YSYEKL, per germline. Here the CDR3 reads CASSQGVGLNFQYF. CDR3 DNA sequence: TGCGCCAGCAGCCAAGGGGTCGGCTTAAATTTTCAGTACTTC.

The chain carries TRBV6-2 or TRBV6-3 and TRBJ2-1; D is unresolved. Trimming cost V 9 bases and J 9 bases, with 15 bases left between them. The germline V gene has CDR1 MNHEY and CDR2 SVGEGT. CDR3 length: 12 amino acids. CDR3 nucleotide sequence: TGTGCCAGTAATCCCCTCATGGGTGAGCAGTTCTTC. Encoded protein: CASNPLMGEQFF.

This clonotype appeared many times. The rearrangement links TRBV29-1 to TRBJ2-3; the match to TRBD1 covers 9 bases. CDR1 is SQVTM and CDR2 is ANQGSEA in the germline V gene. After removal of 7 bases from V and 4 bases from J, the junction contained 9 bases not matched to a gene. This CDR3 is built from 14 residues. The CDR3 DNA reads as TGCAGCGCTGCCACAGGGGGCGCAGCAGATACGCAGTATTTT. Protein sequence: CSAATGGAADTQYF.

This clonotype was counted only a few times. The V and J genes are TRBV4-3 and TRBJ2-1; no definite D call. The CDR3 contains 14 residues. The germline V gene has CDR1 LGHNA and CDR2 YSLEER. V lost 9 bases and J 3 bases, leaving 15 bases between the germline ends. This CDR3 reads CASGQEALYNEQFF. CDR3 DNA: TGCGCCAGTGGCCAAGAGGCTCTCTACAATGAGCAGTTCTTC.

This clonotype was seen a few times. The chain recombines TRBV7-9 with TRBJ2-1; D is perhaps TRBD1 or TRBD2 (5 bases each). The V and J ends lost 5 bases and 10 bases respectively, with 18 bases between them. Germline V gives CDR1 SEHNR, CDR2 FQNEAQ (reference sequence). This CDR3 spans 14 amino acids. The CDR3 loop reads CASSQRGGQREQFF. The CDR3 bases are TGTGCCAGCAGCCAAAGGGGCGGGCAACGGGAGCAGTTCTTC.

This chain links TRBV5-1 with TRBJ1-1, with D perhaps matching TRBD1 (5 bases). The V gene's germline CDR1 is SGHRS and CDR2 YFSETQ. V gave up 1 base and J gave up 4 bases, with 14 bases separating them. The CDR3 runs 15 residues. The CDR3 DNA sequence: TGCGCCAGCAGCTTGCCGCAGGGAGTCGGCACTGAAGCTTTCTTT. It is translated as CASSLPQGVGTEAFF. Together with reference TRBV5-1 and TRBJ1-1, the CDR3 gives the full variable domain: KAGVTQTPRYLIKTRGQQVTLSCSPISGHRSVSWYQQTPGQGLQFLFEYFSETQRNKGNFPGRFSGRQFSNSRSEMNVSTLELGDSALYLCASSLPQGVGTEAFFGQGTRLTVV.

This clonotype came up many times. V and J are TRBV20-1 and TRBJ1-1, with 10 nucleotides matching TRBD1. V was pared by 6 bases and J by 0 bases, with 7 bases of the junction left unmatched. The CDR3 length is 15 residues. CDR1 is DFQATT, CDR2 SNEGSKA, per germline (reference sequence). The CDR3 here is CSARGTGAMNTEAFF. CDR3 in DNA: TGCAGTGCCAGGGGGACAGGGGCAATGAACACTGAAGCTTTCTTT.

The chain is built from TRBV3-1 and TRBJ2-2, with D perhaps matching TRBD2 (5 bases). Germline CDR1 LGHDT, CDR2 YNNKEL (reference sequence). With 1 base removed from V and 1 base from J, the gap between germline ends came to 13 bases. This CDR3 has 17 amino acids. The CDR3 DNA reads TGTGCCAGCAGCCAAGCCCCCGGAGGCCTGAACACCGGGGAGCTGTTTTTT. Translating gives CASSQAPGGLNTGELFF.

This clonotype appeared a few times. The chain is built from TRBV4-2 and TRBJ1-4; the D gene is possibly TRBD1 (5 bases). Per the germline V gene, CDR1 is LGHNA and CDR2 is YNFKEQ. CDR3 length equals 15 residues. Trimming removed 4 bases at V and 5 bases at J, with 14 bases between. DNA of the CDR3: TGTGCCAGCAGCCTAAACCAGGGTGGAAATGAAAAACTGTTTTTT. Residues: CASSLNQGGNEKLFF.

This clonotype showed up just a few times. The chain employs TRBV9 and TRBJ1-1; no clear D. Germline-derived CDR1 and CDR2 are SGDLS and YYNGEE. V was shortened by 0 bases and J by 0 bases, with 9 bases between the two germline ends. The CDR3 is 15 amino acids. This CDR3 reads CASSVASRMNTEAFF. The CDR3 nucleotides are TGTGCCAGCAGCGTAGCTAGCAGAATGAACACTGAAGCTTTCTTT.

This clonotype appeared a few times. This chain uses TRBV7-8 with TRBJ1-6; weak D call: TRBD1 (5 bases). This CDR3 is 16 amino acids long. Germline V gene lookup returns CDR1 SGHVS and CDR2 FQNEAQ. V was trimmed by 5 bases and J by 8 bases, leaving 19 bases between them. CDR3 sequence reads: CASSQQTRGNYSPLHF. Here the CDR3 DNA reads TGTGCCAGCAGCCAACAGACGCGGGGGAACTATTCACCCCTCCACTTT.

There are many counts of this clonotype. The chain employs TRBV29-1 and TRBJ1-2; 7 bases are a match to TRBD1. CDR1 and CDR2 (germline): SQVTM, ANQGSEA. There are 12 residues in the CDR3. V was pared by 6 bases and J by 3 bases, with 4 bases of the junction left unmatched. DNA of the CDR3: TGCAGCGTCCTAGACAGGGACTATGGCTACACCTTC. It yields the protein CSVLDRDYGYTF. The full variable domain, completed using reference TRBV29-1 and TRBJ1-2, is SAVISQKPSRDICQRGTSLTIQCQVDSQVTMMFWYRQQPGQSLTLIATANQGSEATYESGFVIDKFPISRPNLTFSTLTVSNMSPEDSSIYLCSVLDRDYGYTFGSGTRLTVV.

This clonotype was recorded once. Here the CDR3 reads CAISGQVFSYEQYF. The CDR3 DNA reads as TGTGCCATCAGTGGACAGGTATTCTCCTACGAGCAGTACTTC. The chain couples TRBV10-3 to TRBJ2-7; a possible D gene is TRBD1 (6 bases). With 4 bases removed from V and 0 bases from J, the gap between germline ends came to 10 bases. The CDR3 totals 14 residues. From germline, CDR1 is ENHRY and CDR2 SYGVKD.